Only one count was recorded for the clone carrying this TCR beta chain. The antigen is undetermined. TCRdb keeps only in-frame clones here, not all; method: immunoSEQ multiplex PCR. The sample lists roughly 60,000 clones; 80% to 95% were seen once. CDR1 and CDR2 from the germline V gene are SNHLY and FYNNEI. The CDR3 is 16 residues long. With V trimmed by 4 bases and J by 5 bases, 12 bases remained unmatched. These data belong to a study of OX40 agonist ivuxolimab in advanced cancers. At the level of the study: At doses from 0.01 to 10 mg/kg, patients were given intravenous ivuxolimab every 2 weeks.

Overall study findings and caveats: Antigen specificity of clonally expanded peripheral T cells was not established.

This rearrangement joins TRBV2 to TRBJ2-7; 9 bases agree with TRBD2. This receptor was taken from an adult with an advanced solid tumor such as melanoma, head and neck, liver or kidney cancer. The sequences come from CD4+ or CD8+ T cells sorted from blood, collected in a trial of the OX40 agonist ivuxolimab. The CDR3 bases are TGTGCCAGCAGTGTCTGGCGGGAGGGCGAGTCTGACGAGCAGTACTTC. Amino acid sequence: CASSVWREGESDEQYF.